This record looks at one TCR beta chain sequence and its context. Its antigen is undetermined. The sample belongs to a study of a mutant IDH1 vaccine in newly diagnosed glioma. This CDR3 has 15 residues. CDR1 is SNHLY, CDR2 FYNNEI, per germline. Unmatched junction bases numbered 8, after V lost 5 bases and J lost 3 bases. Sequencing used immunoSEQ multiplex PCR; TCRdb keeps in-frame clones, though not all of them. The sample contains about 33,000 clones, about 80% of which appear only once. Time point of the sample: week 5, during vaccination. With topical imiquimod, each dose of the vaccine consisted of 300 ug of mutant IDH1 20-mer peptide.

This specimen consisted of PBMCs, obtained from a glioma patient whose treatment included an IDH1 peptide vaccine. This TCR derives from a man aged 25-45 years with glioma. V is TRBV2 and J is TRBJ1-2; TRBD1 aligns across 8 bases. In nucleotides, the CDR3 is TGTGCCAGCAGTCCACTTGGACAGGGTTACTATGGCTACACCTTC. Translated, it gives CASSPLGQGYYGYTF.